This T cell receptor beta chain was recovered during a study of blood T cell repertoires in COVID-19. V was shortened by 0 bases and J by 7 bases, with 10 bases between the two germline ends. Germline V gene sequence: CDR1 LGHNA, CDR2 YSLEER. The CDR3 totals 13 residues. Here immunoSEQ multiplex PCR was the method, and the copy in TCRdb shows in-frame clones only, minus some. Among 150,000 to 200,000 clones, 80% to 90% were seen once, and the ten largest hold over 2.5%. Material: peripheral blood. The chain uses TRBV4-3 and TRBJ2-7; no clear D gene. This TCR came from a man in his fifties or sixties with acute or convalescent COVID-19. The CDR3 reads CASSQDLRAEQYF. The CDR3 DNA reads as TGCGCCAGCAGCCAAGACCTCCGTGCGGAGCAGTACTTC.